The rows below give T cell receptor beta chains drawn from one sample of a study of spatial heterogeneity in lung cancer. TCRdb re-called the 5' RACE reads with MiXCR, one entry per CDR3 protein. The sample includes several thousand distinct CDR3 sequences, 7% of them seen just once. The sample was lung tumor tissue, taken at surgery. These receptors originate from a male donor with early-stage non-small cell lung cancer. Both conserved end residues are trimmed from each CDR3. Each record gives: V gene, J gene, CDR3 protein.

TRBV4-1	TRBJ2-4	ASSQDLSGTKNIQY
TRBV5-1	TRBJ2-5	ASSNGGGETQY
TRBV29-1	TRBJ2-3	SVVIGSTDTQY
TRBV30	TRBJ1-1	AWSMRLNTEAF
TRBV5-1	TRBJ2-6	ASSDRSSGANVLT
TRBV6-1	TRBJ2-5	ASSADQETQY
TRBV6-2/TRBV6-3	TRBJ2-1	ASSYSGTGYNEQF
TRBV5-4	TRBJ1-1	ASSFPSGADTEAF
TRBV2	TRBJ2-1	ASSGSGTGGSYNEQF
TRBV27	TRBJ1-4	ASGKFRLGFNEKLF
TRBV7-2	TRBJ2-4	ASSLDIQGNGQY
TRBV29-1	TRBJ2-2	SVEGEPNTGELF
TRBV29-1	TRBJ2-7	SVTRTSSGEQY
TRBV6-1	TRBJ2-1	ASSQVQGSSYNEQF
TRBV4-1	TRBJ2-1	ASTRTSGAYNEQF
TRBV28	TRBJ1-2	ASSIDVNGYT
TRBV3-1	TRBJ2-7	ASSQVSTPWRPYEQY
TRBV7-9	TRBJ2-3	ASSREHTDTQY
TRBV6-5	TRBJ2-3	ASTERVEGTDTQY
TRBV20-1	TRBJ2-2	SAMAGGNTGELF
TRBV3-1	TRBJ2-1	ASSPLAGSYNEQF
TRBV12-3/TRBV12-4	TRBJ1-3	ASSLGNTIY
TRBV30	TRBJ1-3	AWSDFISGNTIY
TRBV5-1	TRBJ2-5	ASSLWVPQETQY
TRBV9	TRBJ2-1	ASSVTQGLAASVRGNEQF
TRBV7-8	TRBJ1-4	ASSLMAVGVGEKLF
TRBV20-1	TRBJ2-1	SASLWTGGRLADSYNEQF